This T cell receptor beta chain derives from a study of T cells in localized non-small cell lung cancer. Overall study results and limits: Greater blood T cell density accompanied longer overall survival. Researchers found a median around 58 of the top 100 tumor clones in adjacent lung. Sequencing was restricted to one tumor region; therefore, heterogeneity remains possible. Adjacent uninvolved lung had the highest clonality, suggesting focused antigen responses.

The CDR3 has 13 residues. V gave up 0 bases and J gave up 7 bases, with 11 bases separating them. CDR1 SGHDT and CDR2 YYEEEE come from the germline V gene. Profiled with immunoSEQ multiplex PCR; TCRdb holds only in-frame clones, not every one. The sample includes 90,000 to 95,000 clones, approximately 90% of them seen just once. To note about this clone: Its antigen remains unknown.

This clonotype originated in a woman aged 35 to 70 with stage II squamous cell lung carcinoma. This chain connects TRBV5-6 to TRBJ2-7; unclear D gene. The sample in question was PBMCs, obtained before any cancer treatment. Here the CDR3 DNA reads TGTGCCAGCAGCTTGGGGCCAGGTTGGGAGCAGTACTTC. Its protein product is CASSLGPGWEQYF.